Below, 19 T cell receptor beta chains from the same sample are listed, as sequenced in a study of cytomegalovirus exposure and HLA in healthy donors. The study ran its PCR with 60 Vbeta and 13 Jbeta primers. Clones were sequenced by immunoSEQ multiplex PCR, and TCRdb holds only the in-frame ones, with some missing. The sample has under 300,000 clones, around 81% seen once; the top ten hold around 8.3%. The sample taken for sequencing was PBMCs. These receptors were obtained from an older woman in good health and CMV-seropositive.

This chain connects TRBV5-1 to TRBJ2-3, with D possibly being TRBD2 (6 bases). This CDR3 has 16 residues. Between the trimmed V and J ends, which lost 0 bases and 0 bases, there was a span of 11 bases. CDR1 is SGHRS, CDR2 YFSETQ, per germline. The CDR3 sequence is CASSLAGGPSTDTQYF. As DNA, the CDR3 is TGCGCCAGCAGCTTGGCCGGGGGACCGAGCACAGATACGCAGTATTTT.

J is TRBJ2-7 and V is TRBV10-1, with 7 bases aligning to TRBD2. Germline V gene data show CDR1 as WNHNN and CDR2 as SYGVQD (reference sequence). This CDR3 comprises 12 residues. The ends lost 3 bases at V and 8 bases at J; junction bases unmatched: 4. The CDR3 spells CASSEGAGQQYF. The CDR3 nucleotides are TGCGCCAGCAGTGAAGGAGCGGGACAGCAGTACTTC.

This clone was counted a few times. V usage is TRBV19 and J usage is TRBJ1-5; D possibly corresponds to TRBD1 (6 bases). The CDR3 totals 13 residues. Germline V gene data show CDR1 as LNHDA and CDR2 as SQIVND (reference sequence). V lost 7 bases and J lost 6, with 13 bases in between. CDR3 coding DNA: TGTGCCAGTAAACAGGGAGAGGGTCAGCCCCAGCATTTT. Its protein is CASKQGEGQPQHF.

The V and J genes are TRBV27 and TRBJ2-4; a possible D gene is TRBD2 (6 bases). Trimming stripped 7 bases from V and 5 bases from J, with 12 bases between. There are 13 residues in the CDR3. Per the germline V gene, CDR1 is MNHEY and CDR2 is SMNVEV (reference sequence). CDR3 bases: TGTGCCAGCAAAACTAGCAACGAAAACATTCAGTACTTC. The encoded protein is CASKTSNENIQYF.

The V call is TRBV9, the J call TRBJ2-1; D might be TRBD1 (6 bases). The CDR3 has 14 residues. The germline V and J ends were trimmed by 0 bases and 9 bases, with 13 bases remaining between them. Germline values: CDR1 SGDLS, CDR2 YYNGEE. CDR3 sequence: CASSVVVQGIEQFF. CDR3 in DNA: TGTGCCAGCAGCGTAGTCGTTCAGGGGATTGAGCAGTTCTTC.

The CDR3 reads CASSFQGAGTGELFF. The DNA of the CDR3 is TGTGCCAGCAGCTTTCAGGGGGCGGGCACCGGGGAGCTGTTTTTT. The chain uses TRBV11-3 and TRBJ2-2; 8 nucleotides line up with TRBD1. This CDR3 has 15 amino acids. Germline CDR1 SGHNT, CDR2 YENEEA. J lost 4 bases, V lost 3 bases, and 4 bases had no gene match.

The chain carries TRBV5-1 and TRBJ2-3; perhaps TRBD2 as D (6 bases). Germline CDR1 SGHRS, CDR2 YFSETQ. Trimming removed 4 bases at V and 1 base at J, with 10 bases between. The CDR3 is 14 amino acids. The CDR3 protein is CASSKVAGTDTQYF. The CDR3 DNA reads TGCGCCAGCAGCAAGGTAGCGGGCACAGATACGCAGTATTTT.

The CDR3 here is CASSRLAVSYEQYF. CDR3 DNA: TGCGCCAGCAGCAGGTTAGCGGTATCCTACGAGCAGTACTTC. The gene calls are TRBV5-1 and TRBJ2-7, with D possibly matching TRBD2 (6 bases). Deletions cut 4 bases from V and 1 base from J, with 12 bases between. Germline assignment: CDR1 SGHRS and CDR2 YFSETQ. The CDR3 length is 14 residues.

This chain connects TRBV6-5 to TRBJ1-1, with D possibly TRBD1 on 5 matching bases. The V end was cut by 3 bases, the J end by 1 base, with 6 bases between. This CDR3 spans 13 amino acids. CDR1 MNHEY and CDR2 SVGAGI come from the germline V gene. The CDR3 sequence: CASSYQGNTEAFF. The CDR3 DNA reads as TGTGCCAGCAGTTATCAGGGGAACACTGAAGCTTTCTTT.

This chain links TRBV19 with TRBJ2-1; maybe TRBD2 (6 bases). V lost 10 bases to trimming and J lost 0 bases, with 10 bases between them. CDR3 size: 13 residues. The germline V gene encodes CDR1 LNHDA and CDR2 SQIVND (reference sequence). Here the CDR3 DNA reads TGTGCCACTAGCGCGAGCTCCTACAATGAGCAGTTCTTC. It codes for CATSASSYNEQFF.

J is TRBJ2-3 and V is TRBV5-1; 7 positions agree with TRBD2. V lost 2 bases, J lost 6 bases, and 9 bases stayed unmatched. CDR3 size: 15 residues. CDR1 SGHRS and CDR2 YFSETQ come from the germline V gene. CDR3 in amino acids: CASSFRDYFMDTQYF. The DNA of the CDR3 is TGCGCCAGCAGCTTCCGGGACTACTTCATGGATACGCAGTATTTT.

This clone has only a few counts. This chain links TRBV10-3 with TRBJ1-1; TRBD1 matches at 10 bases. Germline CDR1 ENHRY, CDR2 SYGVKD. Trimming took 8 bases from V and 4 from J; bases not matched to a gene: 4. This CDR3 has 13 residues. The chain's CDR3 is CAIRDRGITEAFF. The CDR3 bases are TGTGCCATCCGGGACAGGGGAATCACTGAAGCTTTCTTT.

The chain uses TRBV11-2 and TRBJ1-1, with a tentative D call TRBD1 (6 bases). The CDR3 extends over 15 amino acids. Germline V CDR1 and CDR2: SGHAT, FQNNGV. The germline V and J ends were trimmed by 4 bases and 4 bases, with 16 bases remaining between them. In DNA form, the CDR3 reads TGTGCCAGCAGCTCCAGGGGCCCCTCGGCCACTGAAGCTTTCTTT. It codes for CASSSRGPSATEAFF.

This chain links TRBV5-5 with TRBJ2-6, with 7 nucleotides matching TRBD1. V lost 4 bases, J lost 0 bases, and 1 base stayed unmatched. CDR1 is SGHKS and CDR2 is YYEKEE in the germline V gene (reference sequence). CDR3 length: 15 residues. The CDR3 here is CASSAGGSGANVLTF. CDR3 sequence (DNA): TGTGCCAGCAGCGCAGGGGGCTCTGGGGCCAACGTCCTGACTTTC.

Notes on this clone: One end of the junction fails to match germline, which may point to a read error. The V gene is TRBV7-9, the J gene TRBJ1-2; D not certain. Germline CDR1 and CDR2: SEHNR and FQNEAQ (reference sequence). The CDR3 length is 16 residues. The CDR3 coding sequence is TGTTCCAGCAGCCCCCTCGGACGACTATCGGGCTATGGCTACACCTTC. Translated: CSSSPLGRLSGYGYTF.

The chain links TRBV28 to TRBJ2-2; 11 bases match TRBD2. V trimming: 5 bases; J trimming: 7 bases; junction bases outside the gene matches: 6. CDR3 length: 15 residues. Germline lookup yields CDR1 MDHEN and CDR2 SYDVKM. CDR3 sequence: CASSVAGGRVGELFF. CDR3 sequence (DNA): TGTGCCAGCAGTGTAGCGGGAGGGCGGGTCGGGGAGCTGTTTTTT.

The chain links TRBV6-1 to TRBJ1-1; D is uncertain. The germline V gene has CDR1 MNHNS and CDR2 SASEGT. The CDR3 runs to 11 residues. V gave up 5 bases and J gave up 2 bases, with 3 bases separating them. The CDR3 bases are TGTGCCAGCAGTCCTAACACTGAAGCTTTCTTT. This sequence encodes CASSPNTEAFF.

The chain is built from TRBV5-1 and TRBJ1-3; 7 bases line up with TRBD1. From germline, CDR1 is SGHRS and CDR2 YFSETQ. The CDR3 length is 13 residues. V lost 4 bases, J lost 8 bases, and 6 bases stayed unmatched. CDR3 region: CASSQDRMDTIYF. CDR3 in DNA: TGCGCCAGCAGCCAGGACAGGATGGACACCATATATTTT.

The V call is TRBV19, the J call TRBJ2-4, with 10 bases fitting TRBD2. The CDR3 totals 13 residues. CDR1 and CDR2 (germline): LNHDA, SQIVND (reference sequence). Trimming at V came to 6 bases and at J to 6 bases, leaving 2 bases not matched to a gene. CDR3 sequence (DNA): TGTGCCAGTAGCAGACTAGCGGGAAACATTCAGTACTTC. Its translation is CASSRLAGNIQYF.